This T cell receptor beta chain was retrieved from a study of cytomegalovirus exposure and HLA in healthy donors. Study findings and constraints: In a later analysis, parvovirus B19, influenza, CMV and Epstein-Barr virus appeared linked to several top co-occurrence clusters.

The V gene end was trimmed by 2 bases and the J gene end by 0 bases; junction bases not matched to a gene: 0. This CDR3 contains 14 residues. The germline V gene encodes CDR1 GTSNPN and CDR2 SVGIG (reference sequence). The study ran its PCR with 60 Vbeta and 13 Jbeta primers. Some clones are missing from TCRdb's copy, which holds only in-frame ones; the method was immunoSEQ multiplex PCR. The table has approximately 170,000 clones, around 70% seen once. In the case of this clone: Antigen unknown.

The chain joins TRBV30 to TRBJ1-3, with TRBD1 matching over 8 bases. The sequence derives from a man between 18 and 35 years old in good health and CMV-seropositive. Source material: PBMCs. CDR3 loop: CAWSTGGSGNTIYF. The CDR3 bases are TGTGCCTGGAGTACAGGGGGCTCTGGAAACACCATATATTTT.